This T cell receptor beta chain was retrieved from a study of blood T cell repertoires in COVID-19. For the study at large: From T cells, B-cell-depleted T cells, or PBMCs came the material, which was cDNA or gDNA.

This clone was found a few times. The germline V gene has CDR1 SGHVS and CDR2 FNYEAQ. CDR3 size: 13 residues. Trimming took off 4 bases at V and 2 bases at J, with 8 bases between the two ends. As processed by the authors: Researchers report that nucleated cell counts were estimated from reference gene primer amplification. Clones were read by immunoSEQ multiplex PCR, and TCRdb kept only the in-frame ones, dropping some. From that table come the V and J calls and clone size; the DNA was used to work out D and trimming. The data show some 160,000 clones, roughly 91% seen once. The origin of this receptor is a man aged 45-60 years who had recovered from COVID-19. This sequence joins TRBV7-6 and TRBJ1-1; D is perhaps TRBD1 (6 bases). What was sequenced was peripheral blood. The CDR3 loop is CASSSGENTEAFF. The CDR3 DNA reads TGTGCCAGCAGCTCAGGGGAAAACACTGAAGCTTTCTTT. Full variable domain (rest looked up from reference TRBV7-6 and TRBJ1-1): GAGVSQSPRYKVTKRGQDVALRCDPISGHVSLYWYRQALGQGPEFLTYFNYEAQQDKSGLPNDRFSAERPEGSISTLTIQRTEQRDSAMYRCASSSGENTEAFFGQGTRLTVV.